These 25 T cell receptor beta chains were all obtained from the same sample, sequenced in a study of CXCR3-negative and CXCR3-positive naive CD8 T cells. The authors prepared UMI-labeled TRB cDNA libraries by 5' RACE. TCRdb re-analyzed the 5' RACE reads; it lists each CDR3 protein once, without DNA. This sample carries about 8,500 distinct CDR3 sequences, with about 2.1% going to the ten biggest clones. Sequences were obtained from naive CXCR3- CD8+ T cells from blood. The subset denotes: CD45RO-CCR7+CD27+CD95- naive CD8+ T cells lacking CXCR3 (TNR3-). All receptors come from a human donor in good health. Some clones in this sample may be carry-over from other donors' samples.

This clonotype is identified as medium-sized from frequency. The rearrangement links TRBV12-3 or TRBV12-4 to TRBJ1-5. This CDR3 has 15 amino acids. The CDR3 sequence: CASSLYGEANQPQHF.

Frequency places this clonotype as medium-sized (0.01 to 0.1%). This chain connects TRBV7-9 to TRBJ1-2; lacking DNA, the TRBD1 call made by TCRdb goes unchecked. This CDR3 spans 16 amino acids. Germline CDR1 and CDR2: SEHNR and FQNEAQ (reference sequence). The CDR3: CASSLSRDRHNYGYTF.

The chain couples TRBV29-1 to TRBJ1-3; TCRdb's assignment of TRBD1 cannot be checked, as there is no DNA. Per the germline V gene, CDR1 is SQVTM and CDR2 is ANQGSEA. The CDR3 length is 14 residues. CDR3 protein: CSVAGVTSGNTIYF.

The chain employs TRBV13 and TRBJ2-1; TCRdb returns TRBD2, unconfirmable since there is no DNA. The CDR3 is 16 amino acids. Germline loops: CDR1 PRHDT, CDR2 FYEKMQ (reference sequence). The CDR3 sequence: CASSFLAGDSYNEQFF.

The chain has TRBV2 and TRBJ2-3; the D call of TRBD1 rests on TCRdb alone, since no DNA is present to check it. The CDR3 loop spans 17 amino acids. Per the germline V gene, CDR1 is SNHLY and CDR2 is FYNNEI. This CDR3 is CASSGGQGEGPTDTQYF.

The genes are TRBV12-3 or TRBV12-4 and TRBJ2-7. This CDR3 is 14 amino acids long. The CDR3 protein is CASSSGFLTYEQYF.

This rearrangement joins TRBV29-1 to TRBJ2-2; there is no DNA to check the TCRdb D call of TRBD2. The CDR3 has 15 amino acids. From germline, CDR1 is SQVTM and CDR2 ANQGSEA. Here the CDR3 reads CSVEEAGVGTGELFF.

The CDR3 region is CASSLATSGAGETQYF. V usage is TRBV7-2 and J usage is TRBJ2-5; TCRdb's assignment of TRBD1 cannot be checked, as there is no DNA. The CDR3 is 16 amino acids. Germline-derived CDR1 and CDR2 are SGHTA and FQGNSA.

The CDR3 region is CSVVSGEVPTPSPYKQYF. The chain joins TRBV29-1 to TRBJ2-7; the D call from TCRdb, TRBD1, cannot be confirmed without DNA. The germline CDR1 and CDR2 sequences are SQVTM and ANQGSEA. CDR3 length: 18 amino acids.

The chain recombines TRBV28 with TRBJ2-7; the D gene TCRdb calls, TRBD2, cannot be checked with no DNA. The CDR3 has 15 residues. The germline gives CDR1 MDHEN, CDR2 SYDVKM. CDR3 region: CASSRGLAVGYEQYF.

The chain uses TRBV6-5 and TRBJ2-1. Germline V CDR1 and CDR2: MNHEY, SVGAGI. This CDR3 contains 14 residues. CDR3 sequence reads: CASSYSTRGNEQFF.

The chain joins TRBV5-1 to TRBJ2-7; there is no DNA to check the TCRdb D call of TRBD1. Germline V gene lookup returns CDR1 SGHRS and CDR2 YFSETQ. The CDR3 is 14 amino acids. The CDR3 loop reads CASSVPGQSYEQYF.

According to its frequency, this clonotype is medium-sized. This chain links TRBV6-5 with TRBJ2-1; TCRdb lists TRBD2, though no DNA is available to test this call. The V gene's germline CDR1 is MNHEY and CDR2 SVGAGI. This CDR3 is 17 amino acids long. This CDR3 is CASSYSGLAGGPNEQFF.

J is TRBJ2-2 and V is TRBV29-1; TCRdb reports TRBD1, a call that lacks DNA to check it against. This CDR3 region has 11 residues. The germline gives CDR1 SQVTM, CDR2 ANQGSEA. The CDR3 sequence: CSAPRSGELFF.

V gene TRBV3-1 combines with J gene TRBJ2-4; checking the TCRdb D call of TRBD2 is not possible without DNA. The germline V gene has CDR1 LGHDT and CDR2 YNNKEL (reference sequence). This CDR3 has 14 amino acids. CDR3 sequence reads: CASSQQVSGNIQYF.

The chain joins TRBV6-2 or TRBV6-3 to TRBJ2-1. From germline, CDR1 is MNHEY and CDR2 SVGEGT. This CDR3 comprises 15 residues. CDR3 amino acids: CASSRSGSSYNEQFF.

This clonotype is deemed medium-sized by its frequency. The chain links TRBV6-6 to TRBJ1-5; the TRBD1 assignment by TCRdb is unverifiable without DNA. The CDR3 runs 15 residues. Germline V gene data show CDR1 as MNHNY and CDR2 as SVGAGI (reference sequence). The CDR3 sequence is CASSSGQASNQPQHF.

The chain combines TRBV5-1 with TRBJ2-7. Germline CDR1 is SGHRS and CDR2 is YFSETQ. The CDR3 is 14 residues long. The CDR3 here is CASSLHSRVDEQYF.

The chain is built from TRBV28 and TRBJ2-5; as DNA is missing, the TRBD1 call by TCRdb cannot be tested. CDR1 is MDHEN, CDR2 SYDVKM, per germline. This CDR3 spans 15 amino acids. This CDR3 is CASCRTREAQETQYF.

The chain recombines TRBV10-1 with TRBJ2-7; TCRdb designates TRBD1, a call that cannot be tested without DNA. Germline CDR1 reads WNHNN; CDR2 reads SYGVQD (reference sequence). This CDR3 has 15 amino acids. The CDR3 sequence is CASSASGSGSYEQYF.

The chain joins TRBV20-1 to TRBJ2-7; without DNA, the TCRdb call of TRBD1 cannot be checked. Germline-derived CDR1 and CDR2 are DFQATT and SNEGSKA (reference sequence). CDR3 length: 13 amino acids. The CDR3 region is CSATGTATYEQYF.

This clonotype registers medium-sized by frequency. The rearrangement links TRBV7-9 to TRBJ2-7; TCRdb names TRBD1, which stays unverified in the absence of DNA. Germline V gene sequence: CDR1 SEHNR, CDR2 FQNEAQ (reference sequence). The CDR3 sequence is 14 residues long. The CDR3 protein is CASSLDRIIDEQYF.

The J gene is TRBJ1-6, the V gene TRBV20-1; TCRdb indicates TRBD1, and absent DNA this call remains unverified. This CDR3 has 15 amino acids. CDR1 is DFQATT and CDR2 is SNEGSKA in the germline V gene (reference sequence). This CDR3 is CSARVRVGSNSPLHF.

The CDR3 is CASSVRAGGQYEQFF. The chain has TRBV9 and TRBJ2-1; TCRdb names TRBD2, which stays unverified in the absence of DNA. The germline CDR1 and CDR2 sequences are SGDLS and YYNGEE. The CDR3 is 15 residues long.

The CDR3 here is CASSLGQGTYNEQFF. V is TRBV27 and J is TRBJ2-1; TCRdb names TRBD2, which stays unverified in the absence of DNA. Germline CDR1 reads MNHEY; CDR2 reads SMNVEV (reference sequence). The CDR3 covers 15 residues.